This TCR beta chain was recorded in a study of cytomegalovirus exposure and HLA in healthy donors. Looking at the study overall: A prior analysis found 117 million unique TCR beta sequences from 150 million to 200 million T cells. The study, taken as a whole, reports: In vitro assays verified that a few CMV-associated chains recognized CMV antigens specifically.

Per germline, CDR1 LNHDA and CDR2 SQIVND (reference sequence). V was pared by 10 bases and J by 2 bases, with 12 bases between. This CDR3 region has 13 residues. In its sample, this clone was seen once. Its cognate antigen is unknown. Each donor was healthy, and each was a bone marrow donor. The PCR contained 60 Vbeta and 13 Jbeta primers. The repertoire was sequenced with immunoSEQ multiplex PCR; TCRdb's copy has only in-frame clones and lacks some. The top ten hold around 9.6% of the sample, which has some 210,000 clones, over 80% seen once. This receptor was taken from a woman in her forties or fifties in good health and CMV-seropositive. The sequenced sample consisted of PBMCs. J is TRBJ1-5 and V is TRBV19; a possible D gene is TRBD1 (5 bases). This CDR3 reads CATLGGGNQPQHF. CDR3 in DNA: TGTGCCACCCTGGGGGGAGGCAATCAGCCCCAGCATTTT.